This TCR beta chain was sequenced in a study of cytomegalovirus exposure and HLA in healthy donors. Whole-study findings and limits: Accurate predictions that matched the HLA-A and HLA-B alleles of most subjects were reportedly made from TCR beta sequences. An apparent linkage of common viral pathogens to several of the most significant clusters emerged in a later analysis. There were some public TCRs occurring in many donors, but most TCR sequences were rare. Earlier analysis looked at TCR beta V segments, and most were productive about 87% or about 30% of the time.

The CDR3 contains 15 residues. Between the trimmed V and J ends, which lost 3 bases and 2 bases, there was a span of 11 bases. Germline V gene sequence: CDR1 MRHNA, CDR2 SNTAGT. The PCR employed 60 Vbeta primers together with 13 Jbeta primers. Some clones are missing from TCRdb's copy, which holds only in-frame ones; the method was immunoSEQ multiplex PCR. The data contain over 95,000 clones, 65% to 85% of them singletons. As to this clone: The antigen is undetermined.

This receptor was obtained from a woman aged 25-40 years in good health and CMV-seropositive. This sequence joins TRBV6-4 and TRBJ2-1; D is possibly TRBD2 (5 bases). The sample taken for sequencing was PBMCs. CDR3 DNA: TGTGCCAGCAGTGAGACCAGCGGCACCTACAATGAGCAGTTCTTC. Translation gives CASSETSGTYNEQFF.